The clone carrying this T cell receptor beta chain was seen only once. Antigen: not known. Using immunoSEQ multiplex PCR, the repertoire was profiled, and TCRdb retains in-frame clones only, with some absent. The repertoire holds roughly 75,000 clones, around 89% seen once, with less than 7.5% in the top ten. The data were taken from a study of OX40 agonist ivuxolimab in advanced cancers. Study-wide context: Three patients, one with hepatocellular carcinoma and two with cutaneous melanoma, achieved partial responses. Whole-study results and caveats: Partial responders treated at 0.1-3.0 mg/kg exhibited clonal expansion among the lowest measured.

This CDR3 comprises 16 residues. CDR1 SGDLS and CDR2 YYNGEE come from the germline V gene. V trimming: 0 bases; J trimming: 8 bases; junction bases outside the gene matches: 10. This clonotype was obtained from an adult with an advanced solid tumor such as melanoma, head and neck, liver or kidney cancer. The source was CD4+ or CD8+ T cells sorted from blood, collected in a trial of the OX40 agonist ivuxolimab. The rearrangement uses TRBV9 and TRBJ2-1, with TRBD2 identical over 8 bases. The CDR3 nucleotides read TGTGCCAGCAGCGTAGCCGGGAGGGTCGATGGAGATGAGCAGTTCTTC. Translation: CASSVAGRVDGDEQFF.